The 18 T cell receptor beta chains below come from one sample, sequenced in a study of cytomegalovirus exposure and HLA in healthy donors. 13 Jbeta primers and 60 Vbeta primers were used for the PCR. Clones were sequenced by immunoSEQ multiplex PCR, and TCRdb holds only the in-frame ones, with some missing. The profile shows about 160,000 clones, approximately 78% of them singletons. Sequencing input: PBMCs. The receptors come from a girl aged 2-10 years in good health and CMV-seropositive.

This chain connects TRBV27 to TRBJ1-1, with TRBD1 matching 7 bases. V lost 1 base, J lost 5 bases, and 4 bases stayed unmatched. The CDR3 sequence is 14 residues long. Germline-derived CDR1 and CDR2 are MNHEY and SMNVEV (reference sequence). CDR3 bases: TGTGCCAGCAGTTTATTACAGGGGATGACTGAAGCTTTCTTT. Translation: CASSLLQGMTEAFF.

In its sample, this clone was seen once. The chain has TRBV5-5 and TRBJ2-7, with D maybe TRBD1 (5 bases). CDR1 and CDR2 (germline): SGHKS, YYEKEE (reference sequence). The CDR3 spans 14 residues. Trimming took 2 bases from V and 0 from J, leaving 9 bases between them. CDR3 in amino acids: CASSFGQGSYEQYF. DNA of the CDR3: TGTGCCAGCAGCTTCGGCCAGGGCTCCTACGAGCAGTACTTC.

The CDR3 loop reads CASSGTGGAQETQYF. The DNA for the CDR3 is TGTGCCAGCAGTGGGACAGGTGGGGCCCAAGAGACCCAGTACTTC. The chain links TRBV2 to TRBJ2-5, with TRBD1 identical over 7 bases. The CDR3 length is 15 residues. V lost 4 bases to trimming and J lost 1 base; unmatched junction nucleotides: 6. In germline, CDR1 is SNHLY, CDR2 FYNNEI.

This clone was seen a handful of times. The genes are TRBV9 and TRBJ1-1; tentative D call: TRBD1 (5 bases). This CDR3 is 14 amino acids long. Germline V lookup: CDR1 SGDLS, CDR2 YYNGEE. V gave up 1 base and J gave up 1 base, with 8 bases separating them. Written as DNA, the CDR3 is TGTGCCAGCAGCGTACCTGACAGGAACACTGAAGCTTTCTTT. Residues: CASSVPDRNTEAFF.

This clone was seen more than once but under ten times. V is TRBV28 and J is TRBJ2-3; weak D call: TRBD2 (5 bases). This CDR3 spans 14 amino acids. In germline, CDR1 is MDHEN, CDR2 SYDVKM. Trimming stripped 4 bases from V and 2 bases from J, with 10 bases between. CDR3 coding DNA: TGTGCCAGCAGTTCTCTAGCTTACACAGATACGCAGTATTTT. This codes for CASSSLAYTDTQYF. The complete variable domain, with remaining parts taken from reference TRBV28 and TRBJ2-3, reads DVKVTQSSRYLVKRTGEKVFLECVQDMDHENMFWYRQDPGLGLRLIYFSYDVKMKEKGDIPEGYSVSREKKERFSLILESASTNQTSMYLCASSSLAYTDTQYFGPGTRLTVL.

This chain links TRBV6-5 with TRBJ2-7; 7 positions match TRBD1. This CDR3 contains 14 residues. Looked up from germline, CDR1 is MNHEY and CDR2 is SVGAGI. Losses at the gene ends were 3 bases for V and 0 bases for J; bases not matched to a gene: 2. The CDR3 DNA reads as TGTGCCAGCAGTTATAGGGGGCACTCCTACGAGCAGTACTTC. It yields the protein CASSYRGHSYEQYF.

The chain recombines TRBV27 with TRBJ2-3; no clear D. V was clipped by 5 bases and J by 3 bases, with 18 bases between them. This CDR3 contains 16 residues. Per germline, CDR1 MNHEY and CDR2 SMNVEV (reference sequence). The CDR3 bases are TGTGCCAGCAGTCTAATCCCAACTCCTAGTACAGATACGCAGTATTTT. Translation: CASSLIPTPSTDTQYF.

The chain is built from TRBV9 and TRBJ2-7; D possibly corresponds to TRBD1 (6 bases). The CDR3 spans 15 residues. Germline CDR1 and CDR2: SGDLS and YYNGEE. Trimming stripped 2 bases from V and 1 base from J, with 13 bases between. CDR3 amino acids: CASSVSPGQSYEQYF. The CDR3 nucleotides read TGTGCCAGCAGCGTTAGTCCCGGACAGTCCTACGAGCAGTACTTC.

This chain links TRBV29-1 with TRBJ1-1; D is unresolved. Trimming took 5 bases from V and 5 from J, leaving 12 bases between them. This CDR3 is built from 12 residues. Germline CDR1 SQVTM, CDR2 ANQGSEA. The CDR3 reads CSVPVRNTEAFF. The CDR3 DNA follows: TGCAGCGTTCCGGTCAGGAATACTGAAGCTTTCTTT.

The rearrangement links TRBV9 to TRBJ2-3; TRBD2 agrees at 10 bases. CDR1 is SGDLS and CDR2 is YYNGEE in the germline V gene. The CDR3 is 16 amino acids. The J segment lost 4 bases and the V segment lost 4 bases, leaving 9 bases of the junction unmatched. The chain's CDR3 is CASSPQAGGPPDTQYF. The CDR3 DNA reads TGTGCCAGCAGCCCCCAAGCGGGAGGGCCTCCAGATACGCAGTATTTT.

This chain connects TRBV13 to TRBJ2-7, with TRBD1 identical over 7 bases. The CDR3 consists of 13 residues. J gave up 13 bases and V 7 bases, and 16 bases lay outside the gene matches. Germline V gene lookup returns CDR1 PRHDT and CDR2 FYEKMQ (reference sequence). This CDR3 reads CASNTNLDRVPYF. The CDR3 DNA is TGTGCCAGCAACACGAACCTAGACAGGGTTCCCTACTTC.

In regard to this clone: One end of the junction fails to match germline, which may point to a read error. The V and J genes are TRBV7-7 and TRBJ2-6; TRBD1 aligns across 9 bases. Looked up from germline, CDR1 is SSHAT and CDR2 is FNYEAQ (reference sequence). The CDR3 is 18 residues long. In DNA, the CDR3 is TGTGCTAGCAGCCCAGGGGACAGGGAGGGACCCGGGGCCAACGTCCTGACTTTC. The encoded protein is CASSPGDREGPGANVLTF.

The chain recombines TRBV28 with TRBJ1-4; 8 nucleotides line up with TRBD1. The CDR3 consists of 14 residues. The junction had 9 bases not matched to a gene; V was cut back by 11 bases and J by 4 bases. Germline values: CDR1 MDHEN, CDR2 SYDVKM. The CDR3 region has the DNA TGTGCCGCTCTCGGACAGGGCCATAATGAAAAACTGTTTTTT. This codes for CAALGQGHNEKLFF.

This chain uses TRBV4-1 with TRBJ1-5, with TRBD1 identical over 9 bases. Germline V lookup: CDR1 MGHRA, CDR2 YSYEKL. V was clipped by 2 bases and J by 5 bases; unmatched bases: 4. This CDR3 comprises 15 residues. The CDR3: CASSQLGQGHQPQHF. The CDR3 region has the DNA TGCGCCAGCAGCCAATTGGGACAGGGCCATCAGCCCCAGCATTTT.

In regard to this clone: Its ends do not fully match the called genes, so a read error is possible. The genes are TRBV7-7 and TRBJ2-5, with TRBD1 matching 9 bases. The CDR3 totals 13 residues. The V gene's germline CDR1 is SSHAT and CDR2 FNYEAQ (reference sequence). This chain's CDR3 is CASSKQGAETQYF. CDR3 sequence (DNA): TGTGCTAGCAGCAAACAGGGGGCGGAGACCCAGTACTTC.

J is TRBJ2-7 and V is TRBV19, with TRBD1 matching 10 bases. This CDR3 has 16 amino acids. Germline CDR1 is LNHDA and CDR2 is SQIVND (reference sequence). V lost 3 bases to trimming and J lost 2 bases; unmatched junction nucleotides: 7. CDR3 in amino acids: CASSMIPGTGAYEQYF. The CDR3 DNA follows: TGTGCCAGTAGTATGATCCCCGGGACAGGGGCCTACGAGCAGTACTTC.

The CDR3 reads CASRPLDSATNEKLFF. The CDR3 region has the DNA TGTGCCAGTCGACCCCTCGACAGCGCAACTAATGAAAAACTGTTTTTT. The chain combines TRBV4-2 with TRBJ1-4, with D possibly TRBD1 on 5 matching bases. The CDR3 extends over 16 amino acids. The germline gives CDR1 LGHNA, CDR2 YNFKEQ. V dropped 9 bases and J dropped 0 bases, with 17 bases sitting between them.

The sample holds one count of this clone. J is TRBJ1-3 and V is TRBV5-3; tentatively, D is TRBD1 (5 bases). TRBV5-3 is known as an ORF, though its function is uncertain. V was shortened by 4 bases and J by 3 bases, with 14 bases between the two germline ends. CDR3 length equals 15 residues. The CDR3 nucleotides read TGTGCCAGAAGCACCGACGGGGGAAATGGAAACACCATATATTTT. Its protein product is CARSTDGGNGNTIYF.